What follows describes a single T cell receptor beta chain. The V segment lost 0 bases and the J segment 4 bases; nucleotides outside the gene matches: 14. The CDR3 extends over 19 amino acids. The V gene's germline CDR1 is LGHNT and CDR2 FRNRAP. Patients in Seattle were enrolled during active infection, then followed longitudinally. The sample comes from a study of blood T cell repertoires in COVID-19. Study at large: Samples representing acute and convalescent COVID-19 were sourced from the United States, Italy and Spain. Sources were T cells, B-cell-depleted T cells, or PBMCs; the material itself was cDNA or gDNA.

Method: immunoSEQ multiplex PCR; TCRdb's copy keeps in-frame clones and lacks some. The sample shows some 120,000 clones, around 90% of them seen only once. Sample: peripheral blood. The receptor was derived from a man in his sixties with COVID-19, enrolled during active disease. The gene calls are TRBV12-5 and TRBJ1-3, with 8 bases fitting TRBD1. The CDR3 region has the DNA TGTGCTAGTGGTTTGGTCAGGTATTCAGGGGGCGCGGAGGGAAACACCATATATTTT. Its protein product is CASGLVRYSGGAEGNTIYF.